What follows describes a single T cell receptor (beta chain). V lost 5 bases and J lost 3; bases outside the gene matches: 1. There are 13 residues in the CDR3. Germline V gene data show CDR1 as MRHNA and CDR2 as SNTAGT. The data were taken from a study of ipilimumab plus nivolumab after autologous stem cell transplantation. The table came from immunoSEQ multiplex PCR; TCRdb's copy has only in-frame clones and leaves some out. The sample has about 40,000 clones; approximately 92% are singletons. This TCR was sampled from a male donor with multiple myeloma. This sample comprised PBMCs, obtained in a trial of ipilimumab plus nivolumab as post-transplant consolidation. V is TRBV6-4 and J is TRBJ1-1, with TRBD1 matching over 9 bases. The CDR3 reads CASSRQGDTEAFF. CDR3 bases: TGTGCCAGCAGTCGACAGGGGGACACTGAAGCTTTCTTT.